A single sample is the source of the 30 T cell receptor beta chains below, sequenced in a study of spatial heterogeneity in lung cancer. Indicated time point: sample taken at primary tumor resection. Whole RNA, isolated from tumor, nontumor lung or frozen PBMC, was sequenced without prior sorting. MiXCR, run by TCRdb on the 5' RACE reads, gives a single entry per CDR3 protein. The profile covers about 25,000 distinct CDR3 sequences, with approximately 6.6% appearing a single time and around an eighth taken by the ten largest. The source was PBMCs, collected at surgery. These TCRs come from a male donor with early-stage non-small cell lung cancer.

This clonotype has at least ten counts. The chain has TRBV29-1 and TRBJ2-7, with D maybe TRBD2 (5 bases). The CDR3 extends over 11 amino acids. V dropped 5 bases and J dropped 2 bases, with 7 bases sitting between them. Germline V gene lookup returns CDR1 SQVTM and CDR2 ANQGSEA. The CDR3 reads CSVMGAYEQYF. In DNA form, the CDR3 reads TGCAGCGTTATGGGAGCCTACGAGCAGTACTTC.

There are many counts of this clonotype. The genes are TRBV7-9 and TRBJ2-2; a possible D gene is TRBD1 (7 bases). The V and J ends lost 4 bases and 1 base respectively, with 10 bases between them. Germline V lookup: CDR1 SEHNR, CDR2 FQNEAQ (reference sequence). This CDR3 is built from 15 residues. The DNA for the CDR3 is TGTGCCAGCAGCTGGCGGGACAGGAACACCGGGGAGCTGTTTTTT. Translation gives CASSWRDRNTGELFF. Complete variable domain (other parts from reference TRBV7-9 and TRBJ2-2): DTGVSQNPRHKITKRGQNVTFRCDPISEHNRLYWYRQTLGQGPEFLTYFQNEAQLEKSRLLSDRFSAERPKGSFSTLEIQRTEQGDSAMYLCASSWRDRNTGELFFGEGSRLTVL.

Within the sample, this clonotype is medium-sized. Here the CDR3 DNA reads TGTGCCAGCAAGGACGGAAGCGCCGGCATTCAGTACTTC. Translating it yields CASKDGSAGIQYF. V usage is TRBV2 and J usage is TRBJ2-4; D not certain. CDR1 SNHLY and CDR2 FYNNEI come from the germline V gene. V was shortened by 7 bases and J by 9 bases, with 16 bases between the two germline ends. This CDR3 has 13 residues. Full variable domain (remainder filled in from reference TRBV2 and TRBJ2-4): EPEVTQTPSHQVTQMGQEVILRCVPISNHLYFYWYRQILGQKVEFLVSFYNNEISEKSEIFDDQFSVERPDGSNFTLKIRSTKLEDSAMYFCASKDGSAGIQYFGAGTRLSVL.

This clonotype was detected many times. The rearrangement joins TRBV27 to TRBJ1-6; D gene ambiguous. Between the trimmed V and J ends, which lost 3 bases and 0 bases, there was a span of 9 bases. Germline V gene data show CDR1 as MNHEY and CDR2 as SMNVEV (reference sequence). The CDR3 sequence is 16 residues long. The DNA for the CDR3 is TGTGCCAGCAGTTTTAGGAAGAGCTCCTATAATTCACCCCTCCACTTT. This gives the protein CASSFRKSSYNSPLHF.

This clonotype is medium-sized. The junction shows a germline mismatch at one end, possibly a read error. The chain links TRBV5-1 to TRBJ2-5; TRBD1 aligns across 7 bases. Germline CDR1 is SGHRS and CDR2 is YFSETQ. The CDR3 is 14 residues long. In nucleotides, the CDR3 is TGCGCCAGCAGTTTGGGACAGTACCAAGAGACCCAGTACTTC. This translates into CASSLGQYQETQYF.

This clonotype turned up a few times. The rearrangement joins TRBV6-1 to TRBJ1-6, with a weak D call TRBD1 (5 bases). The V end lost 6 bases, the J end lost 14 bases, and 17 bases lay between the germline ends. Germline V CDR1 and CDR2: MNHNS, SASEGT. This CDR3 comprises 13 residues. This chain's CDR3 is CASSPVQEGALHF. CDR3 bases: TGTGCCAGCAGCCCGGTACAGGAAGGGGCCCTCCACTTT.

This clonotype was observed a handful of times. CDR3 sequence (DNA): TGTGCTAGTGGTCCTAGCACAGATACGCAGTATTTT. Translating it yields CASGPSTDTQYF. This sequence joins TRBV12-5 and TRBJ2-3; D unresolved. The V end was cut by 5 bases, the J end by 0 bases, with 3 bases between. From germline, CDR1 is LGHNT and CDR2 FRNRAP. This CDR3 has 12 amino acids.

In this sample, this clonotype turned up a few times. The J gene is TRBJ2-5, the V gene TRBV2; no definite D call. The CDR3 is 12 residues long. CDR1 is SNHLY and CDR2 is FYNNEI in the germline V gene. The ends were cut back, 8 bases at V and 0 bases at J, with 7 bases in the middle. Here the CDR3 reads CASQLHQETQYF. The CDR3 nucleotides are TGTGCCAGCCAGTTACACCAAGAGACCCAGTACTTC.

This clonotype appeared many times. V gene TRBV12-3 or TRBV12-4 combines with J gene TRBJ1-5; D ambiguous. Between the trimmed V and J ends, which lost 1 base and 0 bases, there was a span of 7 bases. The CDR3 is made up of 15 amino acids. CDR3: CASSLDGYSNQPQHF. CDR3 coding DNA: TGTGCCAGCAGTTTAGACGGATATAGCAATCAGCCCCAGCATTTT.

This clonotype was counted only a few times. V and J are TRBV20-1 and TRBJ2-7; TRBD2 might be the D (6 bases). Germline lookup yields CDR1 DFQATT and CDR2 SNEGSKA (reference sequence). V lost 1 base, J lost 6 bases, and 19 bases lay in between. The CDR3 loop spans 15 amino acids. In DNA form, the CDR3 reads TGCAGTGCTAGAGGCCTCGAGCGGAGGGGAGGCGAGCAGTACTTC. Translation gives CSARGLERRGGEQYF.

This clonotype was counted at least ten times. The rearrangement links TRBV7-8 to TRBJ1-5; TRBD1 agrees at 10 bases. Germline-derived CDR1 and CDR2 are SGHVS and FQNEAQ. This CDR3 has 18 residues. Trimming at V came to 4 bases and at J to 4 bases, leaving 13 bases not matched to a gene. This CDR3 is CASSSARTGGNWNQPQHF. The CDR3 nucleotides read TGTGCCAGCAGCTCGGCCCGGACAGGGGGAAATTGGAATCAGCCCCAGCATTTT.

V and J are TRBV29-1 and TRBJ2-3; a possible D gene is TRBD1 (5 bases). The CDR3 consists of 13 residues. V was clipped by 4 bases and J by 4 bases, with 12 bases between them. Germline V gives CDR1 SQVTM, CDR2 ANQGSEA. The DNA for the CDR3 is TGCAGCGTTGTGGCAGGGTTAGCAGATACGCAGTATTTT. Translating it yields CSVVAGLADTQYF.

This clonotype came up many times. V is TRBV20-1 and J is TRBJ2-1; TRBD2 agrees at 10 bases. Trimming cost V 6 bases and J 6 bases; bases outside gene matches: 14. The CDR3 runs to 16 residues. CDR1 is DFQATT and CDR2 is SNEGSKA in the germline V gene (reference sequence). This CDR3 reads CSAFPLASSGSNEQFF. The CDR3 DNA reads TGCAGTGCATTCCCGCTAGCTTCTAGCGGGAGCAATGAGCAGTTCTTC.

This clonotype was found many times. The rearrangement uses TRBV20-1 and TRBJ2-5, with D tentatively TRBD2 (5 bases). V was cut by 3 bases and J by 7 bases, with 9 bases left in between. CDR3 length: 11 residues. Germline lookup yields CDR1 DFQATT and CDR2 SNEGSKA (reference sequence). The CDR3 coding sequence is TGCAGTGCTAGCGGTCGGGGGACCCAGTACTTC. It yields the protein CSASGRGTQYF.

This clonotype is deemed medium-sized. The rearrangement links TRBV9 to TRBJ2-5; 7 bases are shared with TRBD1. CDR3 length equals 14 residues. Trimming removed 4 bases from V and 4 bases from J; junction bases left unmatched: 7. The V gene's germline CDR1 is SGDLS and CDR2 YYNGEE. CDR3 sequence reads: CASSLRQGGETQYF. In DNA form, the CDR3 reads TGTGCCAGCAGCCTCAGACAGGGCGGAGAGACCCAGTACTTC. The variable domain in full, completed from reference TRBV9 and TRBJ2-5, reads DSGVTQTPKHLITATGQRVTLRCSPRSGDLSVYWYQQSLDQGLQFLIQYYNGEERAKGNILERFSAQQFPDLHSELNLSSLELGDSALYFCASSLRQGGETQYFGPGTRLLVL.

This chain joins TRBV7-3 and TRBJ2-5; 7 positions match TRBD2. The CDR3 covers 14 residues. With 3 bases clipped from V and 4 bases from J, the junction kept 5 bases outside the gene matches. Germline V CDR1 and CDR2: SGHTA, FQGTGA. The chain's CDR3 is CASSFGGRRETQYF. CDR3 in DNA: TGTGCCAGCAGCTTTGGCGGGAGAAGAGAGACCCAGTACTTC.

This clonotype was seen many times. CDR3 sequence reads: CASRSTGTGGRTGELFF. The CDR3 nucleotides are TGTGCCAGCAGGAGTACCGGGACAGGGGGCCGGACCGGGGAGCTGTTTTTT. This rearrangement joins TRBV5-5 to TRBJ2-2; 12 bases fit TRBD1. In germline, CDR1 is SGHKS, CDR2 YYEKEE (reference sequence). After removal of 5 bases from V and 5 bases from J, the junction contained 10 bases not matched to a gene. The CDR3 is made up of 17 amino acids.

The CDR3 nucleotides read TGCAGTGCTGCCCCGCTGAGCTCCTACAATGAGCAGTTCTTC. It codes for CSAAPLSSYNEQFF. The chain recombines TRBV20-1 with TRBJ2-1; no clear D. The germline gives CDR1 DFQATT, CDR2 SNEGSKA (reference sequence). The CDR3 covers 14 residues. The germline V and J ends were trimmed by 5 bases and 0 bases, with 11 bases remaining between them.

In its sample, this clonotype was seen many times. This chain joins TRBV6-6 and TRBJ1-1; TRBD1 might be the D (6 bases). Germline lookup yields CDR1 MNHNY and CDR2 SVGAGI (reference sequence). V was shortened by 8 bases and J by 4 bases, with 14 bases between the two germline ends. This CDR3 has 13 amino acids. This CDR3 reads CASSQGSRTEAFF. The CDR3 region has the DNA TGTGCCAGCTCGCAGGGGAGTCGCACTGAAGCTTTCTTT.

Judged by abundance, this clonotype is medium-sized (0.01 to 0.1%). V is TRBV2 and J is TRBJ2-1; D call uncertain. Deletions cut 7 bases from V and 5 bases from J, with 12 bases between. The CDR3 spans 13 residues. The V gene's germline CDR1 is SNHLY and CDR2 FYNNEI. The CDR3 sequence is CASNRAANNEQFF. The CDR3, as DNA: TGTGCCAGCAATCGGGCAGCCAACAATGAGCAGTTCTTC.

This clonotype has just a few counts. This chain joins TRBV28 and TRBJ2-7; D unresolved. Germline values: CDR1 MDHEN, CDR2 SYDVKM. Trimming took off 8 bases at V and 2 bases at J, with 22 bases between the two ends. The CDR3 length is 16 residues. As DNA, the CDR3 is TGTGCCAGCGGCCAAGTCCCCAAGAGCAAAGCCTACGAGCAGTACTTC. The encoded protein is CASGQVPKSKAYEQYF.

The chain couples TRBV4-2 to TRBJ2-3, with 8 positions matching TRBD2. This CDR3 contains 15 residues. From germline, CDR1 is LGHNA and CDR2 YNFKEQ. The ends lost 5 bases at V and 1 base at J; junction bases unmatched: 5. CDR3 sequence: CASSGGSGGTDTQYF. CDR3 DNA: TGTGCCAGCAGCGGAGGTAGCGGGGGCACAGATACGCAGTATTTT.

This clonotype is a singleton in its sample. This chain links TRBV5-1 with TRBJ2-2; 10 bases agree with TRBD1. The CDR3 is 15 residues long. V shed 1 base, J shed 5 bases, and the junction held 2 bases outside the gene matches. Germline CDR1 and CDR2: SGHRS and YFSETQ. CDR3 bases: TGCGCCAGCAGCTTGCCGGGACAGGGGACCGGGGAGCTGTTTTTT. The encoded protein is CASSLPGQGTGELFF.

This clonotype showed up just a few times. CDR3 region: CASTNLNTEAFF. CDR3 in DNA: TGCGCCAGCACCAACCTGAACACTGAAGCTTTCTTT. V is TRBV23-1 and J is TRBJ1-1; the D is unclear. TRBV23-1 is given ORF status, its function remaining uncertain. Trimming pared 7 bases from V and 0 bases from J, leaving 6 bases between. The CDR3 loop spans 12 amino acids.

There are many counts of this clonotype. The chain recombines TRBV20-1 with TRBJ2-5, with 14 bases aligning to TRBD2. Germline V gene data show CDR1 as DFQATT and CDR2 as SNEGSKA (reference sequence). CDR3 length equals 17 residues. V gave up 1 base and J gave up 5 bases; unmatched junction bases: 9. CDR3 loop: CSARVIGLAGGRETQYF. CDR3 bases: TGCAGTGCTAGAGTAATCGGACTAGCGGGAGGCAGGGAGACCCAGTACTTC.

V gene TRBV5-1 combines with J gene TRBJ2-5; D not certain. The CDR3 contains 15 residues. From germline, CDR1 is SGHRS and CDR2 YFSETQ. The ends were cut back, 5 bases at V and 2 bases at J, with 16 bases in the middle. CDR3 bases: TGCGCCAGCAGGGCGATCAACGCGGTTCAAGAGACCCAGTACTTC. Amino acids: CASRAINAVQETQYF. Complete variable domain (other parts from reference TRBV5-1 and TRBJ2-5): KAGVTQTPRYLIKTRGQQVTLSCSPISGHRSVSWYQQTPGQGLQFLFEYFSETQRNKGNFPGRFSGRQFSNSRSEMNVSTLELGDSALYLCASRAINAVQETQYFGPGTRLLVL.

This clonotype occurred many times. The J gene is TRBJ1-6, the V gene TRBV7-2; 8 nucleotides line up with TRBD1. The CDR3 sequence is 16 residues long. The germline V gene has CDR1 SGHTA and CDR2 FQGNSA. V was clipped by 2 bases and J by 9 bases; unmatched bases: 9. The CDR3 nucleotides read TGTGCCAGCAGCTTAACTGGACAGGGTCCGATTTCACCCCTCCACTTT. Translation gives CASSLTGQGPISPLHF.

This clonotype was seen repeatedly, ten times or more. The chain recombines TRBV29-1 with TRBJ2-3; D unclear. Per the germline V gene, CDR1 is SQVTM and CDR2 is ANQGSEA. The CDR3 totals 13 residues. V was clipped by 1 base and J by 3 bases, with 8 bases between them. The CDR3 is CSVEGMGTDTQYF. CDR3 nucleotides: TGCAGCGTTGAAGGGATGGGAACAGATACGCAGTATTTT.

This clonotype has ten or more counts. The rearrangement links TRBV19 to TRBJ2-7; 7 bases are shared with TRBD1. V lost 5 bases to trimming and J lost 0 bases; unmatched junction nucleotides: 7. The CDR3 length is 15 residues. Germline V gene sequence: CDR1 LNHDA, CDR2 SQIVND (reference sequence). The CDR3 loop reads CASSLFTGASYEQYF. The CDR3 region has the DNA TGTGCCAGTAGTCTTTTTACAGGGGCCTCCTACGAGCAGTACTTC.

The rearrangement uses TRBV5-5 and TRBJ1-5; D gene ambiguous. This CDR3 has 17 residues. The germline gives CDR1 SGHKS, CDR2 YYEKEE (reference sequence). V shed 3 bases and J shed 2 bases, with 18 bases lying between them. The chain's CDR3 is CASSSTPRHDRNQPQHF. The CDR3 nucleotides read TGTGCCAGCAGCTCCACGCCCCGGCACGACCGCAATCAGCCCCAGCATTTT.